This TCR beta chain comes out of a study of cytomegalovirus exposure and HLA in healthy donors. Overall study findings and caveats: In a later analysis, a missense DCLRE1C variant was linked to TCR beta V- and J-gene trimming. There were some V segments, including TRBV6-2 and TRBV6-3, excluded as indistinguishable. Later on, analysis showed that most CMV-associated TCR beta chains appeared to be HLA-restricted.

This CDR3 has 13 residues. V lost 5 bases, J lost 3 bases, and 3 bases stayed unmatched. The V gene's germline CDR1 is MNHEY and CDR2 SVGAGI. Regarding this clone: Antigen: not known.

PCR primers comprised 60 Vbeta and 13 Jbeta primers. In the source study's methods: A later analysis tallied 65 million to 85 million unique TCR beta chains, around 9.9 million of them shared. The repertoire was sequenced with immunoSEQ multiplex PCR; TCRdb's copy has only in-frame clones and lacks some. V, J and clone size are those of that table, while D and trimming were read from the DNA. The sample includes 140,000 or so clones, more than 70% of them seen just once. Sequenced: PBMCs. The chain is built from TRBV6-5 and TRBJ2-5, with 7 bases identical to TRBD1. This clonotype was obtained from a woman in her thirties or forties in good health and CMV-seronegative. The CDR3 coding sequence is TGTGCCAGCAGTATCGACAGGGAAGAGACCCAGTACTTC. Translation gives CASSIDREETQYF.